The 18 T cell receptor beta chains below come from one sample, sequenced in a study of shared clonotypes between healthy human individuals. Produced via immunoSEQ multiplex PCR; TCRdb's table is partial and in-frame only. The sample consists of more than 2 million clones, almost 96% of them appearing once. Material: naive CD4+ T cells sorted from blood. Noted subset: CD45RA+ positively selected. These receptors were taken from a man aged 18 to 35 in good health.

V usage is TRBV27 and J usage is TRBJ2-7, with 11 bases fitting TRBD2. Germline V gives CDR1 MNHEY, CDR2 SMNVEV (reference sequence). The CDR3 sequence is 16 residues long. Trimming removed 5 bases from V and 2 bases from J; junction bases left unmatched: 8. The DNA of the CDR3 is TGTGCCAGCAGTCGGGAGGGACTAGCGGTCACCTACGAGCAGTACTTC. Protein sequence: CASSREGLAVTYEQYF.

V and J are TRBV9 and TRBJ2-7; no definite D call. The CDR3 length is 10 residues. V was shortened by 6 bases and J by 7 bases, with 8 bases between the two germline ends. Looked up from germline, CDR1 is SGDLS and CDR2 is YYNGEE. The chain's CDR3 is CASKMGEQYF. The CDR3 nucleotides read TGTGCCAGCAAAATGGGGGAGCAGTACTTC.

The chain joins TRBV6-5 to TRBJ1-1; D unresolved. Trimming pared 6 bases from V and 10 bases from J, leaving 21 bases between. CDR1 and CDR2 (germline): MNHEY, SVGAGI. The length of the CDR3 is 14 residues. CDR3 DNA: TGTGCCAGCAGCCCGAGACCCTTACAGTTTACAGCTTTCTTT. The encoded protein is CASSPRPLQFTAFF.

As to this clone: A junction end diverges from the germline sequence, so it may reflect a read error. CDR3 in DNA: TGTGCCATCAGTTTGGGGCTTACCGGGGTCTCGCTTTTT. Protein: CAISLGLTGVSLF. The V call is TRBV10-3, the J call TRBJ1-3; D perhaps matches TRBD1 (5 bases). Germline loops: CDR1 ENHRY, CDR2 SYGVKD. This CDR3 has 13 amino acids.

About this clone: The sample contains more than one DNA sequence encoding this CDR3. The V gene is TRBV7-2, the J gene TRBJ1-5; 7 nucleotides agree with TRBD1. This CDR3 comprises 13 residues. V was pared by 3 bases and J by 7 bases, with 3 bases of the junction left unmatched. Germline CDR1 SGHTA, CDR2 FQGNSA. This CDR3 is CASSFDRAQPQHF. CDR3 DNA sequence: TGTGCCAGCAGCTTCGACAGGGCCCAGCCCCAGCATTTT. The full variable domain, in which reference TRBV7-2 and TRBJ1-5 provide the parts outside the CDR3, is GAGVSQSPSNKVTEKGKDVELRCDPISGHTALYWYRQSLGQGLEFLIYFQGNSAPDKSGLPSDRFSAERTGGSVSTLTIQRTQQEDSAVYLCASSFDRAQPQHFGDGTRLSIL.

The gene calls are TRBV6-5 and TRBJ2-7, with a tentative D call TRBD2 (6 bases). V lost 2 bases and J 3 bases, leaving 14 bases between the germline ends. The CDR3 totals 15 residues. Germline-derived CDR1 and CDR2 are MNHEY and SVGAGI. This CDR3 reads CASSYRRDGLYEQYF. CDR3 DNA: TGTGCCAGCAGTTACAGGCGGGACGGCCTCTACGAGCAGTACTTC.

About this clone itself: At the DNA level, this CDR3 is encoded by other sequences in the same sample as well. The rearrangement links TRBV18 to TRBJ1-1; a possible D gene is TRBD1 (6 bases). The CDR3 sequence is 15 residues long. Germline lookup yields CDR1 KGHSH and CDR2 LQKENI. Trimming cost V 0 bases and J 1 base, with 9 bases left between them. Here the CDR3 reads CASSPPNRANTEAFF. CDR3 nucleotides: TGTGCCAGCTCACCACCGAACAGGGCGAACACTGAAGCTTTCTTT.

This rearrangement joins TRBV30 to TRBJ2-3; possible D gene TRBD1, 7 bases. The CDR3 loop spans 15 amino acids. CDR1 and CDR2 from the germline V gene are GTSNPN and SVGIG (reference sequence). Trimming cost V 1 base and J 0 bases, with 11 bases left between them. The CDR3 sequence: CAWSATGTSTDTQYF. DNA of the CDR3: TGTGCCTGGAGTGCGACAGGGACTAGCACAGATACGCAGTATTTT.

V usage is TRBV5-1 and J usage is TRBJ2-5; 8 bases are a match to TRBD1. CDR1 is SGHRS, CDR2 YFSETQ, per germline. The CDR3 totals 13 residues. After removal of 6 bases from V and 5 bases from J, the junction contained 6 bases not matched to a gene. The CDR3 spells CASTRTGSETQYF. The CDR3, as DNA: TGCGCCAGCACTAGGACAGGGTCGGAGACCCAGTACTTC.

V usage is TRBV18 and J usage is TRBJ2-7, with D possibly called TRBD1 or TRBD2 (7 bases each). The CDR3 has 16 amino acids. CDR1 and CDR2 (germline): KGHSH, LQKENI. V gave up 3 bases and J gave up 2 bases, with 17 bases separating them. Here the CDR3 reads CASSPQGGGTTYEQYF. CDR3 bases: TGTGCCAGCTCACCCCAGGGGGGGGGTACCACCTACGAGCAGTACTTC.

The J gene is TRBJ2-3, the V gene TRBV10-2, with TRBD1 identical over 7 bases. Trimming at V came to 2 bases and at J to 4 bases, leaving 6 bases not matched to a gene. CDR3 size: 15 residues. CDR1 WSHSY and CDR2 SAAADI come from the germline V gene. CDR3 loop: CASSELGQRPDTQYF. The CDR3 DNA is TGCGCCAGCAGTGAGCTGGGACAGAGGCCAGATACGCAGTATTTT.

The chain links TRBV18 to TRBJ2-7; TRBD2 agrees at 12 bases. Germline values: CDR1 KGHSH, CDR2 LQKENI. This CDR3 contains 15 residues. V shed 1 base, J shed 6 bases, and the junction held 4 bases outside the gene matches. The CDR3 DNA is TGTGCCAGCTCACCACTGACTAGCGGGAGCGGCGAGCAGTACTTC. It is translated as CASSPLTSGSGEQYF.

The CDR3 reads CASSGRLIWDTEAFF. For the CDR3, the DNA is TGTGCCAGCAGCGGACGCCTAATATGGGACACTGAAGCTTTCTTT. The rearrangement uses TRBV7-8 and TRBJ1-1, with D unclear. Germline CDR1 and CDR2: SGHVS and FQNEAQ. CDR3 length equals 15 residues. V lost 5 bases, J lost 3 bases, and 16 bases lay in between.

The V call is TRBV6-6, the J call TRBJ2-2, with a possible D match to TRBD2 (5 bases). This CDR3 contains 15 residues. The V gene lost 2 bases and the J gene lost 3 bases, with 10 bases spanning the gap. CDR1 is MNHNY and CDR2 is SVGAGI in the germline V gene (reference sequence). The CDR3 DNA sequence: TGTGCCAGCAGTTACACCGACTACTACACCGGGGAGCTGTTTTTT. Amino acids: CASSYTDYYTGELFF.

The J gene is TRBJ2-2, the V gene TRBV18; 8 bases fit TRBD1. CDR1 and CDR2 (germline): KGHSH, LQKENI. V dropped 8 bases and J dropped 12; count of bases not matched to a gene: 14. The CDR3 spans 14 residues. The CDR3 spells CASTITMDRAKLFF. In nucleotides, the CDR3 is TGTGCCAGCACGATTACGATGGACAGGGCAAAGCTGTTTTTT.

This sequence joins TRBV2 and TRBJ2-7, with D uncertain. In germline, CDR1 is SNHLY, CDR2 FYNNEI. This CDR3 has 14 residues. Trimming shortened V by 7 bases and J by 0 bases, and 13 bases separated the two germline ends. This chain's CDR3 is CASKGSVFSYEQYF. The CDR3 DNA reads as TGTGCCAGCAAGGGCAGCGTCTTCTCCTACGAGCAGTACTTC.

This chain links TRBV7-9 with TRBJ2-7, with D maybe TRBD1 (5 bases). V was trimmed by 6 bases and J by 1 base, leaving 16 bases between them. The CDR3 extends over 15 amino acids. The germline V gene encodes CDR1 SEHNR and CDR2 FQNEAQ (reference sequence). For the CDR3, the DNA is TGTGCCAGCAGTTTTACAGGAGACGCATCCTACGAGCAGTACTTC. Its protein is CASSFTGDASYEQYF.

The genes are TRBV9 and TRBJ1-2; weak D call: TRBD1 (5 bases). The length of the CDR3 is 16 residues. V was clipped by 0 bases and J by 8 bases, with 20 bases between them. The germline gives CDR1 SGDLS, CDR2 YYNGEE. In DNA, the CDR3 is TGTGCCAGCAGCGTAGACAAGGGGTCGTTCCGTCAGGGCTACACCTTC. Residues: CASSVDKGSFRQGYTF. The variable domain in full, completed from reference TRBV9 and TRBJ1-2, reads DSGVTQTPKHLITATGQRVTLRCSPRSGDLSVYWYQQSLDQGLQFLIQYYNGEERAKGNILERFSAQQFPDLHSELNLSSLELGDSALYFCASSVDKGSFRQGYTFGSGTRLTVV.